One and the same sample provided the 3 T cell receptor beta chains below, sequenced in a study of blood T cells in healthy people across ages. The authors ran a second PCR of about 6 to 11 cycles using a sample-barcoded 5' primer and a J-beta primer mix. A single record per CDR3 protein comes from TCRdb applying MiXCR to the 5' RACE reads. The sample has approximately 760,000 distinct CDR3 sequences, approximately 25% seen once. These data were also reused for a study on T cells of mothers and their children.

Sequenced material: blood. Every receptor here comes from a boy between 5 and 17 years old in good health.

This chain uses TRBV6-1 with TRBJ1-4; no reliable D call. The CDR3 runs 11 residues. Germline lookup yields CDR1 MNHNS and CDR2 SASEGT. Trimming cost V 4 bases and J 8 bases, with 5 bases left between them. This CDR3 reads CASSVQEKLFF. CDR3 nucleotide sequence: TGTGCCAGCAGTGTACAGGAAAAACTGTTTTTT.

The chain has TRBV20-1 and TRBJ2-5; TRBD2 matches 15 bases. The CDR3 is 17 amino acids. Germline V lookup: CDR1 DFQATT, CDR2 SNEGSKA (reference sequence). V trimming: 0 bases; J trimming: 5 bases; junction bases outside the gene matches: 7. The CDR3: CSAREGLAGGAWETQYF. In nucleotides, the CDR3 is TGCAGTGCTAGAGAAGGACTAGCGGGGGGGGCTTGGGAGACCCAGTACTTC.

The chain links TRBV29-1 to TRBJ1-2, with a weak D call TRBD1 (6 bases). Germline-derived CDR1 and CDR2 are SQVTM and ANQGSEA. The CDR3 has 12 residues. Trimming stripped 7 bases from V and 6 bases from J, with 15 bases between. The CDR3 bases are TGCAGCGCCCTTGGAGGGGGTGATGGCTACACCTTC. Protein: CSALGGGDGYTF.